This T cell receptor (beta chain) was identified in a study of CD8 T cells in ankylosing spondylitis. Overall study results and limits: As reported, disease-linked clones showed significant enrichment in matched ankylosing spondylitis synovial fluid. Characteristic, it appeared, of ankylosing spondylitis blood was a TCR beta motif of about eight highly homologous variants.

Trimming took 6 bases from V and 7 from J; bases not matched to a gene: 10. This CDR3 is built from 14 residues. To note about this clonotype: What it binds is not known.

TCRdb passed the 5' RACE reads through MiXCR, listing each CDR3 protein once. The sample holds roughly 150,000 distinct CDR3 sequences; 30% to 35% are singletons and the top ten take approximately 6%. The rearrangement uses TRBV12-3 or TRBV12-4 and TRBJ2-7, with 9 bases lining up with TRBD1. The sample taken for sequencing was synovial fluid, either unsorted or a sorted T cell fraction (not recorded which). The sequence came from a male donor with ankylosing spondylitis. The CDR3 DNA sequence: TGTGCCAGCAGCCCGACGGGACAGGGAGGGGAGCAGTACTTC. Its protein is CASSPTGQGGEQYF.